This record looks at one TCR beta chain sequence and its context. The antigen is unknown. The data are from a study of cytomegalovirus exposure and HLA in healthy donors. Looking at the study overall: The study's early data release held approximately 91 million unique TCRs from HLA-typed donors.

PCR was performed using 60 Vbeta and 13 Jbeta primers. The assay was immunoSEQ multiplex PCR, and TCRdb's table has in-frame clones only and misses some. The table has around 150,000 clones, over 65% seen once; the top ten hold about 1.5%. Germline CDR1 is SEHNR and CDR2 is FQNEAQ (reference sequence). With 2 bases clipped from V and 5 bases from J, the junction kept 9 bases outside the gene matches. There are 16 residues in the CDR3. Whole-study results and caveats: Several top significant clusters appeared, in a later analysis, to be linked to common viral pathogens. Later work found that TCR association rates differed between HLA loci; DRB1 had the most and HLA-C the fewest.

V gene TRBV7-9 combines with J gene TRBJ2-7; 10 bases map to TRBD2. The TCR was taken from a man between 40 and 49 years old in good health and CMV-seronegative. Source material: PBMCs. The CDR3 DNA follows: TGTGCCAGCAGCTTAACACTAGCGGGATACGGCCACGAGCAGTACTTC. Translation gives CASSLTLAGYGHEQYF. The whole variable domain, remainder taken from reference TRBV7-9 and TRBJ2-7, is DTGVSQNPRHKITKRGQNVTFRCDPISEHNRLYWYRQTLGQGPEFLTYFQNEAQLEKSRLLSDRFSAERPKGSFSTLEIQRTEQGDSAMYLCASSLTLAGYGHEQYFGPGTRLTVT.